What follows are 10 T cell receptor beta chains derived from one specimen sequenced in a study of T-cell memory formation after mild COVID-19 (TCRdb year 2021). The library came from 5' RACE. Sequencing was carried out with an Illumina NovaSeq 6000. The public reads were reanalyzed by TCRdb: fastp trimming at Q25, MiXCR alignment, in-frame beta chains only. All rows with the same CDR3 protein become a single entry with the most common DNA and genes. Across this sample there are roughly 550,000 distinct CDR3 sequences, with roughly 20% seen only once. The ten largest clonotypes hold approximately 12% of the sample. Sample: PBMCs or a T cell subset sorted from them (not recorded which). These receptors were collected from an adult woman who had mild COVID-19 (a few samples of this study predate the infection). The sample titles of this study are shuffled in the database, so cell type and time point are left out; the donor was told from shared clones.

This clonotype was observed a few times. The chain couples TRBV12-3 or TRBV12-4 to TRBJ2-3; 8 nucleotides line up with TRBD2. The J segment lost 5 bases and the V segment lost 4 bases, leaving 8 bases of the junction unmatched. The CDR3 covers 15 residues. The CDR3 DNA is TGTGCCAGCAGTTACCATAGCGGGATTGGAGATACGCAGTATTTT. It codes for CASSYHSGIGDTQYF.

This rearrangement joins TRBV9 to TRBJ2-2; D gene ambiguous. Deletions cut 4 bases from V and 4 bases from J, with 14 bases between. CDR1 and CDR2 (germline): SGDLS, YYNGEE. This CDR3 is built from 15 residues. The CDR3 DNA follows: TGTGCCAGCAGCCCTCAGGAGCCATTCACCGGGGAGCTGTTTTTT. Its translation is CASSPQEPFTGELFF.

DNA of the CDR3: TGTGCCAGCAGCTTAGGGGGAGGGGAGGGAGGAGATTTACACAATGAGCAGTTCTTC. It encodes CASSLGGGEGGDLHNEQFF. This sequence joins TRBV7-6 and TRBJ2-1, with 7 bases fitting TRBD2. This CDR3 has 19 amino acids. V shed 1 base, J shed 5 bases, and the junction held 17 bases outside the gene matches. The germline CDR1 and CDR2 sequences are SGHVS and FNYEAQ. Full variable domain (rest looked up from reference TRBV7-6 and TRBJ2-1): GAGVSQSPRYKVTKRGQDVALRCDPISGHVSLYWYRQALGQGPEFLTYFNYEAQQDKSGLPNDRFSAERPEGSISTLTIQRTEQRDSAMYRCASSLGGGEGGDLHNEQFFGPGTRLTVL.

There are a few counts of this clonotype. This chain connects TRBV12-3 or TRBV12-4 to TRBJ1-2; 9 nucleotides agree with TRBD1. V shed 7 bases and J 4 bases; nucleotides not matched to a gene: 7. The CDR3 totals 14 residues. CDR3 DNA sequence: TGTGCCAGCACCGACAGGGGGTTTGTCTATGGCTACACCTTC. It encodes CASTDRGFVYGYTF.

This clonotype was picked up a small number of times. The rearrangement joins TRBV18 to TRBJ2-1; D not resolved. Germline CDR1 KGHSH, CDR2 LQKENI. This CDR3 is built from 17 residues. V was shortened by 2 bases and J by 9 bases, with 23 bases between the two germline ends. CDR3 DNA: TGTGCCAGCTCACCATTATTCCTCGTGATGAGCGTAAGTGAGCAGTTCTTC. This codes for CASSPLFLVMSVSEQFF.

This clonotype was counted many times. The rearrangement joins TRBV29-1 to TRBJ2-1; 8 bases map to TRBD1. The CDR3 is made up of 14 amino acids. Germline lookup yields CDR1 SQVTM and CDR2 ANQGSEA. The trim removed 4 bases at V and 3 bases at J, leaving 5 bases unmatched. CDR3 bases: TGCAGCGTTGCCGGGACAGGAATCTACAATGAGCAGTTCTTC. Translated, it gives CSVAGTGIYNEQFF.

J is TRBJ2-7 and V is TRBV4-1, with 14 bases that match TRBD2. CDR1 MGHRA and CDR2 YSYEKL come from the germline V gene. CDR3 length: 16 residues. The junction had 1 base not matched to a gene; V was cut back by 3 bases and J by 0 bases. CDR3 DNA: TGCGCCAGCAGCCATGGACTAGCGGGGGGCTCCTACGAGCAGTACTTC. Translating gives CASSHGLAGGSYEQYF.

The genes are TRBV9 and TRBJ1-3, with D possibly being TRBD1 (6 bases). The germline gives CDR1 SGDLS, CDR2 YYNGEE. Deletions cut 0 bases from V and 1 base from J, with 11 bases between. The length of the CDR3 is 16 residues. The CDR3 here is CASSVATRGSGNTIYF. The DNA for the CDR3 is TGTGCCAGCAGCGTAGCTACCAGGGGATCTGGAAACACCATATATTTT.

This clonotype was detected only once. The rearrangement uses TRBV27 and TRBJ2-1; no definite D call. Trimming removed 6 bases from V and 6 bases from J, with 18 bases in between. CDR1 is MNHEY, CDR2 SMNVEV, per germline (reference sequence). The CDR3 totals 15 residues. In DNA, the CDR3 is TGTGCCAGCAGCCCCGAGTACGACCCTAGCAATGAGCAGTTCTTC. This encodes CASSPEYDPSNEQFF.

The table lists this clonotype with a few counts. This sequence joins TRBV12-3 or TRBV12-4 and TRBJ2-1; D is unclear. CDR3 size: 10 residues. Trimming took off 8 bases at V and 4 bases at J, with 3 bases between the two ends. Here the CDR3 DNA reads TGTGCCAGCCGTTACAATGAGCAGTTCTTC. This codes for CASRYNEQFF.